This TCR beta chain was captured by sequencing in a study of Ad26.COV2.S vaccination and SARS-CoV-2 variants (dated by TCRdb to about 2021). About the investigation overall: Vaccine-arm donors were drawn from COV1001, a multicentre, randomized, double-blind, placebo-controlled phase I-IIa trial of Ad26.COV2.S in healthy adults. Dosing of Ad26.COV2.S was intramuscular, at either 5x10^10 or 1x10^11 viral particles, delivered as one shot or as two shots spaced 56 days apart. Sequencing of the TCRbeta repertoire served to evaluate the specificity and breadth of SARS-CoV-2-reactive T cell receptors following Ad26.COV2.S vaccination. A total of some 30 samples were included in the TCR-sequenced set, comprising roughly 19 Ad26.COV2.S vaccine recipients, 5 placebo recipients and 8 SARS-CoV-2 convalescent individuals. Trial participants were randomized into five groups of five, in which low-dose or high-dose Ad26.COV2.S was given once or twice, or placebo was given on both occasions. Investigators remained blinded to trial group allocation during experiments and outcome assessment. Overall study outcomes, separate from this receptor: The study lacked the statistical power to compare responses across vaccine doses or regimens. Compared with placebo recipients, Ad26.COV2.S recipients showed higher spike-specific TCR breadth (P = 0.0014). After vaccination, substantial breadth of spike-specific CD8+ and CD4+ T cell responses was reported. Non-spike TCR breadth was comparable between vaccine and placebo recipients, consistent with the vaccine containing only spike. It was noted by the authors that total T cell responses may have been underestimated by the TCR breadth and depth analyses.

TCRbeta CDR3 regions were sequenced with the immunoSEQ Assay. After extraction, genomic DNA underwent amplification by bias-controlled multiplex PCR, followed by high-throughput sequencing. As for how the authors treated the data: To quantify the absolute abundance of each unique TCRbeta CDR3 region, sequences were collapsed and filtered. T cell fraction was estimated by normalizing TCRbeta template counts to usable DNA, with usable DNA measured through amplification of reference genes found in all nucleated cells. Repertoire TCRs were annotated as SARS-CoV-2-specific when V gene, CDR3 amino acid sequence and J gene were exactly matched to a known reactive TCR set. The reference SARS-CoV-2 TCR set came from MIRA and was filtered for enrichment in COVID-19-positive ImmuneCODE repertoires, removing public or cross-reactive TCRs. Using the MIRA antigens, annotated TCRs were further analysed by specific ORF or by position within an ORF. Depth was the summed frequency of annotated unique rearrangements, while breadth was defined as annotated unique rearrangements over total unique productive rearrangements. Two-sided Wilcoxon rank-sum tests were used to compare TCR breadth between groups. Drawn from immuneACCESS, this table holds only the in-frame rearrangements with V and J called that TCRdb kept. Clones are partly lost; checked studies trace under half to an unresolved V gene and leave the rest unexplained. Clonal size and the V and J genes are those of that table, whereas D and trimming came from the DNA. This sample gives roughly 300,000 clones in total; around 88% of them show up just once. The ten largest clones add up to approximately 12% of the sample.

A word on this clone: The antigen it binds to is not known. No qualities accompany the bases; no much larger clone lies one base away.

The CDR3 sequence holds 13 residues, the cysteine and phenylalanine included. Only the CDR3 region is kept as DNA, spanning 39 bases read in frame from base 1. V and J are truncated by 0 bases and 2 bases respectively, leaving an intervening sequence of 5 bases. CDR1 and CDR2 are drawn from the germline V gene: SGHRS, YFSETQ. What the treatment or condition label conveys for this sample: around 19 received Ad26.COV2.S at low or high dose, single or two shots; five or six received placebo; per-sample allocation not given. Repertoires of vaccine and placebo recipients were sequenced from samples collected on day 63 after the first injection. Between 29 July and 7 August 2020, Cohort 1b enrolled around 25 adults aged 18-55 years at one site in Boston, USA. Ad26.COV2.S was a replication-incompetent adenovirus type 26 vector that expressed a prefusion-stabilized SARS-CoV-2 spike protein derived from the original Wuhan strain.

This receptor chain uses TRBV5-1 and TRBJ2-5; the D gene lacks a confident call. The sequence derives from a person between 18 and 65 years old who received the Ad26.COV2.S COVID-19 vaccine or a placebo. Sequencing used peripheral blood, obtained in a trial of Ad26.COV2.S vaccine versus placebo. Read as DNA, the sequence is TGCGCCAGCAGCTTGGCCAGTCAAGAGACCCAGTACTTC. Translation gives CASSLASQETQYF.